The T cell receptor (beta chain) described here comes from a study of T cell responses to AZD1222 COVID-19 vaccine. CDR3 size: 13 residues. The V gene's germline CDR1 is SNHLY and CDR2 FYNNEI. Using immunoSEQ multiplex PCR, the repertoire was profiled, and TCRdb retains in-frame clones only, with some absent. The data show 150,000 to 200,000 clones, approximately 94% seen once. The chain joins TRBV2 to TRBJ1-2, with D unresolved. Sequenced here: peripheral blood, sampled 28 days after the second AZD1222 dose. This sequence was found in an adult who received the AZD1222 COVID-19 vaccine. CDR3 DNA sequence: TGTGCTTATTGCCAGTCGCCCGTATATGGCTACACCTTC. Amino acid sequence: CAYCQSPVYGYTF.